This T cell receptor (beta chain) was identified during a study of shared clonotypes between healthy human individuals. V lost 3 bases to trimming and J lost 6 bases; unmatched junction nucleotides: 9. Germline values: CDR1 LNHNV, CDR2 YYDKDF (reference sequence). This CDR3 spans 16 amino acids. This table comes from immunoSEQ multiplex PCR, and its TCRdb copy is limited to in-frame clones, with some not included. The sample has roughly 1,500,000 clones; approximately 98.5% are singletons. Sequencing was done on a sample of naive CD4+ T cells sorted from blood. The subset here: CD45RA+ positively selected. This chain connects TRBV15 to TRBJ2-7; TRBD1 aligns across 12 bases. The TCR originated in a man between 25 and 39 years old in good health. CDR3: CATSSAGQGAFSEQYF. CDR3 nucleotides: TGTGCCACCAGCAGCGCGGGACAGGGGGCTTTCTCCGAGCAGTACTTC.